This T cell receptor (beta chain) was found in a study of shared clonotypes between healthy human individuals. Overall study: Per donor, three plates held CD4 naive cells, three held CD4 memory, two held CD8 naive and one held CD8 memory.

The CDR3 is made up of 11 amino acids. The V and J ends lost 6 bases and 4 bases respectively, with 10 bases between them. The germline V gene encodes CDR1 DFQATT and CDR2 SNEGSKA (reference sequence). Under the authors' procedure: Filtering of immunoSEQ junctional sequences could not match full-length read filtering. TCRdb keeps only in-frame clones here, not all; method: immunoSEQ multiplex PCR. V and J calls plus clone size are reproduced from that table; the DNA served to infer D and trimming. This repertoire shows some 790,000 clones, over 60% found once; its top ten account for about 1.7%. At least ten counts were recorded for this clone. The identical CDR3 is also encoded by other nucleotide sequences in the sample. Nashville, Tennessee was home to all donors, who were Caucasian adults. Negatively enriched CD4+ T cells were divided by CD45RA into naive and memory.

Sequencing was done on a sample of memory CD4+ T cells sorted from blood. Subset denoted: CD45RA-negative fraction. The clonotype comes from a woman aged 30 to 39 in good health. This chain joins TRBV20-1 and TRBJ2-7; maybe TRBD2 (5 bases). The DNA for the CDR3 is TGCAGTGCCGGACTTGTTTACGAGCAGTACTTC. Its protein is CSAGLVYEQYF.